Sequencing of this T cell receptor beta chain was carried out in a study of blood T cell repertoires in COVID-19. Across the study: Sites across the United States, Italy and Spain contributed samples from acute and convalescent COVID-19. T cells, B-cell-depleted T cells, or PBMCs provided the cDNA or gDNA that served as material.

After removal of 5 bases from V and 4 bases from J, the junction contained 6 bases not matched to a gene. The CDR3 covers 14 residues. Germline CDR1 is SGHTA and CDR2 is FQGNSA. Original data processing: From reference gene primer amplification, estimates of nucleated cell counts were derived. Using immunoSEQ multiplex PCR, the repertoire was profiled, and TCRdb retains in-frame clones only, with some absent. Clone size and the V and J calls come from that table; the DNA yielded D and trimming. The sample lists 120,000 to 150,000 clones; about 80% were seen once. V gene TRBV7-2 combines with J gene TRBJ2-5; 8 nucleotides match TRBD2. The TCR was taken from a man aged 60-69 years with acute or convalescent COVID-19. Input material: peripheral blood. The CDR3 DNA sequence: TGTGCCAGCAGCCGGGACCGGGGGGGAGAGACCCAGTACTTC. Translation gives CASSRDRGGETQYF.